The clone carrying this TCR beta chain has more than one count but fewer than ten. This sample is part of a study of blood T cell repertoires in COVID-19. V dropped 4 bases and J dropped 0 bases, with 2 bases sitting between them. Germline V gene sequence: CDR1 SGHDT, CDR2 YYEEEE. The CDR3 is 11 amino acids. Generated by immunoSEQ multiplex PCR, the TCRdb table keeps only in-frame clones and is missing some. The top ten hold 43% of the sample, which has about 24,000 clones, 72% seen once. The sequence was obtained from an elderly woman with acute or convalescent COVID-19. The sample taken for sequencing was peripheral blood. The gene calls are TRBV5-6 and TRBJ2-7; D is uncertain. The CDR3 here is CASSHSYEQYF. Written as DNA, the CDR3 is TGTGCCAGCAGCCACTCCTACGAGCAGTACTTC.